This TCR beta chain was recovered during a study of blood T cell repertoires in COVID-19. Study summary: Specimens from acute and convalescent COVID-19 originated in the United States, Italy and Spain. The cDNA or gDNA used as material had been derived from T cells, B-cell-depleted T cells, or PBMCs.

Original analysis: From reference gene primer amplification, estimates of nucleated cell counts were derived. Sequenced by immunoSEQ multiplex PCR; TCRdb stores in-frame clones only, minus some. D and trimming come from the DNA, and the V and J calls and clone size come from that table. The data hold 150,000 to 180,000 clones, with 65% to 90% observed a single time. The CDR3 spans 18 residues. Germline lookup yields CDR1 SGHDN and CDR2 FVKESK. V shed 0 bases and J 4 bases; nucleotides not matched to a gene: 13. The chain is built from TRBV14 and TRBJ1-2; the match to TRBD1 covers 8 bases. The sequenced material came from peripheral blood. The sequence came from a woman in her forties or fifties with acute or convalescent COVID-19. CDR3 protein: CASSQEGNRGSASYGYTF. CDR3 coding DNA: TGTGCCAGCAGCCAAGAAGGTAACAGGGGGTCCGCGAGCTATGGCTACACCTTC.